The rows below give T cell receptor beta chains drawn from one sample of a study of T cell responses to AZD1222 COVID-19 vaccine. Only in-frame clones appear in the TCRdb table, and some are missing; sequencing was by immunoSEQ multiplex PCR. This table holds about 93,000 clones, around 87% found once. Specimen: peripheral blood, collected 28 days after the second AZD1222 dose. These receptors were taken from an adult who received the AZD1222 COVID-19 vaccine. Both conserved end residues are part of each CDR3. A D gene is named only where the DNA matches it firmly. A row's size may be missing; if present it is once, few, many or a size class.

d_gene: -
j_gene: TRBJ1-1
v_gene: TRBV5-5
abundance: -
CDR3nt: TGTGCCAGCAGTGAGACAGTTATGAACACTGAAGCTTTCTTT
CDR3aa: CASSETVMNTEAFF

d_gene: TRBD2
j_gene: TRBJ2-1
v_gene: TRBV11-2
abundance: -
CDR3nt: TGTGCCAGCAGAGACTCGGGCGGGGGGGCCTTTGAGCAGTTCTTC
CDR3aa: CASRDSGGGAFEQFF

d_gene: -
j_gene: TRBJ1-3
v_gene: TRBV11-2
abundance: -
CDR3nt: TGTGCCAGCACCCTCATTGGGGCTGGAAACACCATATATTTT
CDR3aa: CASTLIGAGNTIYF

d_gene: -
j_gene: TRBJ2-2
v_gene: TRBV12-3/TRBV12-4
abundance: -
CDR3nt: TGTGCCAGCAGTCTCAGTGACACCGGGGAGCTGTTTTTT
CDR3aa: CASSLSDTGELFF

d_gene: -
j_gene: TRBJ2-5
v_gene: TRBV6-1
abundance: -
CDR3nt: TGTGCCAGCAGTGAAGTAGGGAGGACTTTCCAAGAGACCCAGTACTTC
CDR3aa: CASSEVGRTFQETQYF

d_gene: TRBD1
j_gene: TRBJ2-7
v_gene: TRBV5-4
abundance: -
CDR3nt: TGTGCCAGTTCCTTTTCGACAGGGGCCTCCTACGAGCAGTACTTC
CDR3aa: CASSFSTGASYEQYF

d_gene: -
j_gene: TRBJ1-1
v_gene: TRBV18
abundance: -
CDR3nt: TGTGCCAGCTCACCACCGACGTCCGGAGCTTTCTTT
CDR3aa: CASSPPTSGAFF

d_gene: TRBD2
j_gene: TRBJ2-7
v_gene: TRBV15
abundance: few
CDR3nt: TGTGCCACCAGTGCTGGAAAACTAGCGGGAGTGACTGAGCAGTACTTC
CDR3aa: CATSAGKLAGVTEQYF

d_gene: -
j_gene: TRBJ1-5
v_gene: TRBV2
abundance: -
CDR3nt: TGTGCCAGCAGTGAAGCGTTGAGGCTCAATCAGCCCCAGCATTTT
CDR3aa: CASSEALRLNQPQHF

d_gene: -
j_gene: TRBJ1-2
v_gene: TRBV27
abundance: -
CDR3nt: TGTGCCAGCAGTTCATCGGGGATCGGAGGCTACACCTTC
CDR3aa: CASSSSGIGGYTF

d_gene: -
j_gene: TRBJ2-7
v_gene: TRBV3-1/TRBV3-2
abundance: -
CDR3nt: TGTGCCAGCAGCCAAGATCCCCCTTTGGGGGGCCTAATTCGATCCTACGAGCAGTACTTC
CDR3aa: CASSQDPPLGGLIRSYEQYF

d_gene: TRBD1
j_gene: TRBJ2-2
v_gene: TRBV11-1
abundance: -
CDR3nt: TGTGCCAGCAGCCGACAGGGGATTACCGGGGAGCTGTTTTTT
CDR3aa: CASSRQGITGELFF

d_gene: TRBD2
j_gene: TRBJ2-7
v_gene: TRBV5-6
abundance: -
CDR3nt: TGTGCCAGCAGCTTTCTAGCGGGGGGCACCCACGAGCAGTACTTC
CDR3aa: CASSFLAGGTHEQYF

d_gene: TRBD2
j_gene: TRBJ2-1
v_gene: TRBV9
abundance: -
CDR3nt: TGTGCCAGCAGCGTCACTAGCGGGCTTTACAATGAGCAGTTCTTC
CDR3aa: CASSVTSGLYNEQFF

d_gene: TRBD2
j_gene: TRBJ2-2
v_gene: TRBV19
abundance: -
CDR3nt: TGTGCCAGTGAAGGGACTAGCGAGGTATACATGAACACCGGGGAGCTGTTTTTT
CDR3aa: CASEGTSEVYMNTGELFF

d_gene: -
j_gene: TRBJ1-5
v_gene: TRBV19
abundance: -
CDR3nt: TGTGCCAGTACCACCTCCGCGGGGCGGGGTGATCAGCCCCAGCATTTT
CDR3aa: CASTTSAGRGDQPQHF

d_gene: -
j_gene: TRBJ1-5
v_gene: TRBV2
abundance: -
CDR3nt: TGTGCCAGCAGTGAGGGTCCGGATCAGCCCCAGCATTTT
CDR3aa: CASSEGPDQPQHF

d_gene: -
j_gene: TRBJ1-2
v_gene: TRBV7-2
abundance: once
CDR3nt: TGTGCCAGCAGCTTAGATCTAAGGGGGGACTATGGCTACACCTTC
CDR3aa: CASSLDLRGDYGYTF

d_gene: -
j_gene: TRBJ1-1
v_gene: TRBV29-1
abundance: -
CDR3nt: TGCAGCGTTAAGGGGGGGGAAACTGAAGCTTTCTTT
CDR3aa: CSVKGGETEAFF

d_gene: -
j_gene: TRBJ1-2
v_gene: TRBV6-5
abundance: -
CDR3nt: TGTGCCAGCAGTTACGCCTCCGGGACCTATGGCTACACCTTC
CDR3aa: CASSYASGTYGYTF

d_gene: -
j_gene: TRBJ1-2
v_gene: TRBV7-2
abundance: -
CDR3nt: TGTGCCAGCAGCTTCTCTGGAGCCTGGGGCTACACCTTC
CDR3aa: CASSFSGAWGYTF

d_gene: -
j_gene: TRBJ2-1
v_gene: TRBV7-9
abundance: -
CDR3nt: TGTGCCAGCAGCTTATCGAGGGATCCCAATGAGCAGTTCTTC
CDR3aa: CASSLSRDPNEQFF